The 15 T cell receptor beta chains below were found in one sample sequenced in a study of blood T cells in healthy people across ages. For the second PCR, which ran for about 7 to 11 cycles, a sample-barcoded 5' primer and a J-beta primer mix were used. TCRdb fed the 5' RACE reads into MiXCR, producing one record per CDR3 protein. The sample shows roughly 730,000 distinct CDR3 sequences, more than 55% of them seen only once. The specimen was blood. The receptor source for this set is a man aged 40-55 years in good health.

This clonotype was seen more than once but under ten times. A much larger clone lies one base from this, so it may be a read error. The V call is TRBV7-2, the J call TRBJ2-5, with 11 bases lining up with TRBD2. The CDR3 contains 14 residues. CDR1 and CDR2 from the germline V gene are SGHTA and FQGNSA. The CDR3 here is CASSIAGGQETQYF. CDR3 DNA sequence: TGTGCCAGCAGCATAGCGGGGGGGCAAGAGACCCAGTACTTC.

The chain is built from TRBV27 and TRBJ2-3; 12 nucleotides align to TRBD1. The ends lost 3 bases at V and 5 bases at J; junction bases unmatched: 6. The CDR3 is 16 residues long. Germline V CDR1 and CDR2: MNHEY, SMNVEV (reference sequence). DNA of the CDR3: TGTGCCAGCAGTTTCTGGGACAGGGGGCGCGTAGATACGCAGTATTTT. Translating it yields CASSFWDRGRVDTQYF.

In DNA, the CDR3 is TGTGCCAGCAGTCAGGACAGGAACTATCAGCCCCAGCATTTT. This translates into CASSQDRNYQPQHF. V gene TRBV2 combines with J gene TRBJ1-5, with 7 bases identical to TRBD1. From germline, CDR1 is SNHLY and CDR2 FYNNEI. This CDR3 spans 14 amino acids. The ends lost 5 bases at V and 5 bases at J; junction bases unmatched: 6. Based on the CDR3 plus reference TRBV2 and TRBJ1-5, the full variable domain is EPEVTQTPSHQVTQMGQEVILRCVPISNHLYFYWYRQILGQKVEFLVSFYNNEISEKSEIFDDQFSVERPDGSNFTLKIRSTKLEDSAMYFCASSQDRNYQPQHFGDGTRLSIL.

The J gene is TRBJ2-1, the V gene TRBV5-1; TRBD2 is a possible D gene (6 bases). Trimming removed 7 bases at V and 5 bases at J, with 25 bases between. The germline CDR1 and CDR2 sequences are SGHRS and YFSETQ. This CDR3 contains 17 residues. The CDR3 sequence: CASPPRPRAGRNNEQFF. DNA for the CDR3: TGCGCCAGCCCGCCACGTCCTCGGGCGGGGCGGAACAATGAGCAGTTCTTC.

The rearrangement links TRBV4-3 to TRBJ2-7, with D perhaps matching TRBD2 (6 bases). This CDR3 has 13 residues. V shed 1 base and J shed 7 bases, with 11 bases lying between them. Germline-derived CDR1 and CDR2 are LGHNA and YSLEER. CDR3 sequence (DNA): TGCGCCAGCAGCCAAGGGGGAGGAGGAGAGCAGTACTTC. This gives the protein CASSQGGGGEQYF.

This clonotype appeared many times. This chain uses TRBV20-1 with TRBJ1-5; 10 bases line up with TRBD1. CDR1 is DFQATT and CDR2 is SNEGSKA in the germline V gene (reference sequence). V shed 0 bases, J shed 4 bases, and the junction held 6 bases outside the gene matches. The CDR3 is made up of 16 amino acids. The CDR3 region has the DNA TGCAGTGCTAGAGATCTAATGGGACAGGGGAATCAGCCCCAGCATTTT. Its protein is CSARDLMGQGNQPQHF.

J is TRBJ2-3 and V is TRBV20-1, with no clear D. CDR3 length: 12 amino acids. With 3 bases removed from V and 4 bases from J, the gap between germline ends came to 8 bases. Looked up from germline, CDR1 is DFQATT and CDR2 is SNEGSKA (reference sequence). The CDR3 here is CSASGRADTQYF. CDR3 sequence (DNA): TGCAGTGCTAGTGGACGAGCAGATACGCAGTATTTT.

The sample holds one count of this clonotype. The rearrangement joins TRBV7-9 to TRBJ2-3; tentatively, D is TRBD1 or TRBD2 (5 bases each). Per the germline V gene, CDR1 is SEHNR and CDR2 is FQNEAQ (reference sequence). Trimming took 5 bases from V and 5 from J, leaving 17 bases between them. The CDR3 spans 15 residues. This chain's CDR3 is CASSRTGTEGDTQYF. The CDR3, as DNA: TGTGCCAGCAGCCGAACCGGGACGGAAGGAGATACGCAGTATTTT.

This clonotype was detected only a few times. The chain uses TRBV3-1 and TRBJ1-1; D is unclear. Deletions cut 3 bases from V and 4 bases from J, with 6 bases between. Germline V CDR1 and CDR2: LGHDT, YNNKEL (reference sequence). The CDR3 spans 12 residues. The CDR3 region has the DNA TGTGCCAGCAGCCATGAGGGCACTGAAGCTTTCTTT. It specifies CASSHEGTEAFF.

J is TRBJ2-7 and V is TRBV25-1; D is unresolved. Trimming left V 5 bases short and J 0 bases short, with 14 bases between. There are 15 residues in the CDR3. Germline CDR1 reads MGHDK; CDR2 reads SYGVNS. CDR3 in DNA: TGTGCCAGCAGTTCCCCGGGTTCAAGCTCCTACGAGCAGTACTTC. It encodes CASSSPGSSSYEQYF.

This chain uses TRBV5-1 with TRBJ1-6; D uncertain. The ends were cut back, 0 bases at V and 4 bases at J, with 8 bases in the middle. There are 15 residues in the CDR3. Germline CDR1 is SGHRS and CDR2 is YFSETQ. The CDR3 DNA reads TGCGCCAGCAGCTTGGACGGTCCGTATAATTCACCCCTCCACTTT. This translates into CASSLDGPYNSPLHF.

V is TRBV21-1 and J is TRBJ1-1. TRBV21-1 is deemed a pseudogene. CDR3 length equals 14 residues. The CDR3 bases are TGTGCCAGCAGCAAAGCTAGGCAGCTGAGTGAAGCTTTCTTT. Its protein is CASSKARQLSEAFF.

The rearrangement uses TRBV7-9 and TRBJ2-4, with 7 bases identical to TRBD1. The V segment lost 3 bases and the J segment 9 bases; nucleotides outside the gene matches: 5. This CDR3 is 13 amino acids long. In germline, CDR1 is SEHNR, CDR2 FQNEAQ (reference sequence). The CDR3 sequence is CASSFDRVGIQYF. CDR3 DNA: TGTGCCAGCAGCTTCGACAGGGTGGGCATTCAGTACTTC.

The DNA for the CDR3 is TGTGCCAGCAGTTTAGGGACAGGGGGCGCAGCACGTGGCTACACCTTC. It encodes CASSLGTGGAARGYTF. V and J are TRBV28 and TRBJ1-2; TRBD1 agrees at 12 bases. Looked up from germline, CDR1 is MDHEN and CDR2 is SYDVKM. The CDR3 covers 16 residues. V shed 2 bases and J 7 bases; nucleotides not matched to a gene: 8.

The chain couples TRBV20-1 to TRBJ1-4, with D maybe TRBD1 (5 bases). Trimming took 2 bases from V and 7 from J, leaving 11 bases between them. The length of the CDR3 is 13 residues. Per the germline V gene, CDR1 is DFQATT and CDR2 is SNEGSKA (reference sequence). The CDR3 protein is CSARSGTGEKLFF. The CDR3 DNA reads TGCAGTGCTAGATCCGGGACGGGTGAAAAACTGTTTTTT.